This is a list of T cell receptor beta chains from one sample in a study of shared clonotypes between healthy human individuals. Here immunoSEQ multiplex PCR was the method, and the copy in TCRdb shows in-frame clones only, minus some. This table holds fewer than 1.6 million clones, approximately 98.5% found once. The material sequenced was naive CD4+ T cells sorted from blood. The receptors here all came from a man between 25 and 39 years old in good health. Each CDR3 is given with its conserved first and last residue. Where a row states a size, it is once, few, many or the class of an expanded clone; other rows omit it.

abundance: .; len: 14; v_gene: TRBV14; CDR3aa: CASSQEARNTEAFF
abundance: .; len: 17; v_gene: TRBV5-4; CDR3aa: CASSLGGGGFQSGEQYF
abundance: .; len: 13; v_gene: TRBV2; CDR3aa: CASRWTATYEQYF
abundance: .; len: 15; v_gene: TRBV11-2; CDR3aa: CASSLDRATPNEQFF
abundance: .; len: 14; v_gene: TRBV28; CDR3aa: CASSFAGGSYEQYF
abundance: .; len: 14; v_gene: TRBV6-1; CDR3aa: CASRRQGAEEKLFF
abundance: once; len: 14; v_gene: TRBV11-3; CDR3aa: CASSLDLQGHEQFF
abundance: .; len: 12; v_gene: TRBV2; CDR3aa: CASVSRGDTQYF
abundance: .; len: 14; v_gene: TRBV5-1; CDR3aa: CASSLGQSQETQYF
abundance: .; len: 15; v_gene: TRBV7-9; CDR3aa: CASSLAGSQNTEAFF
abundance: .; len: 15; v_gene: TRBV5-5; CDR3aa: CASSHRTGEQETQYF
abundance: once; len: 13; v_gene: TRBV21-1; CDR3aa: CARPTASPETQYF
abundance: .; len: 17; v_gene: TRBV10-1; CDR3aa: CASSDPGQGMNTGELFF
abundance: .; len: 16; v_gene: TRBV4-3; CDR3aa: CASSQDMNRGHTEAFF
abundance: .; len: 13; v_gene: TRBV7-2; CDR3aa: CASRGRGPDEQFF
abundance: .; len: 15; v_gene: TRBV21-1; CDR3aa: CASSKGEDGTGEQYF
abundance: .; len: 14; v_gene: TRBV5-1; CDR3aa: CASSLGENTGELFF
abundance: .; len: 14; v_gene: TRBV6-5; CDR3aa: CASRPAGGLNTQYF
abundance: .; len: 15; v_gene: TRBV4-1; CDR3aa: CASSQVGARVGELFF
abundance: .; len: 13; v_gene: TRBV6-6; CDR3aa: CASSTGTGREQYF
abundance: .; len: 14; v_gene: TRBV28; CDR3aa: CASSSIEGWETQYF
abundance: .; len: 15; v_gene: TRBV7-2; CDR3aa: CASSGGYRVSETQYF
abundance: .; len: 15; v_gene: TRBV5-1; CDR3aa: CASRDLAGGRETQYF
abundance: .; len: 15; v_gene: TRBV6-5; CDR3aa: CASTPGQAPYSGYTF
abundance: .; len: 14; v_gene: TRBV19; CDR3aa: CASSSDGFQETQYF
abundance: .; len: 14; v_gene: TRBV7-2; CDR3aa: CASSLILAQETQYF
abundance: once; len: 15; v_gene: TRBV7-2; CDR3aa: CASSLGKGMDTEAFF
abundance: .; len: 16; v_gene: TRBV28; CDR3aa: CASSSHRGNSNQPQHF
abundance: .; len: 16; v_gene: TRBV28; CDR3aa: CASSVPLVSVQDEQYF
abundance: .; len: 14; v_gene: TRBV7-6; CDR3aa: CASSSRPGGDEQYF
abundance: .; len: 13; v_gene: TRBV19; CDR3aa: CASLGRLNTEAFF
abundance: .; len: 13; v_gene: TRBV2; CDR3aa: CASSDQREGTQYF
abundance: .; len: 13; v_gene: TRBV6-5; CDR3aa: CASSLAIDSVQYF
abundance: .; len: 17; v_gene: TRBV6-1; CDR3aa: CASSGLGDLLRTDTQYF
abundance: .; len: 17; v_gene: TRBV7-2; CDR3aa: CASSRSGLAGERYEQYF
abundance: .; len: 13; v_gene: TRBV29-1; CDR3aa: CSVAGRQGVRAFF
abundance: .; len: 11; v_gene: TRBV7-9; CDR3aa: CASRLGAEAFF
abundance: .; len: 14; v_gene: TRBV9; CDR3aa: CASSVTRGHNEQFF
abundance: .; len: 12; v_gene: TRBV28; CDR3aa: CASFSYAGELFF
abundance: once; len: 13; v_gene: TRBV2; CDR3aa: CASSAGLDQPQHF
abundance: once; len: 16; v_gene: TRBV7-9; CDR3aa: CASSLTVSHYQETQYF
abundance: .; len: 17; v_gene: TRBV5-1; CDR3aa: CASSLYLREGPTDTQYF
abundance: .; len: 13; v_gene: TRBV30; CDR3aa: CAWSQQGGGELFF
abundance: .; len: 15; v_gene: TRBV7-3; CDR3aa: CASSLRRDSYNEQFF
abundance: .; len: 15; v_gene: TRBV9; CDR3aa: CASSVAGTSFYEQFF
abundance: .; len: 16; v_gene: TRBV28; CDR3aa: CASSPGSPKGDQPQHF
abundance: .; len: 15; v_gene: TRBV11-2; CDR3aa: CASSPPGLLQETQYF
abundance: once; len: 13; v_gene: TRBV19; CDR3aa: CASSISGEETQYF
abundance: .; len: 15; v_gene: TRBV6-1; CDR3aa: CASTDPRSRAYEQYF